These 23 T cell receptor beta chains originate from one sample sequenced in a study of beta chain features in type 1 diabetes. The investigators reverse transcribed all of the isolated RNA, so they sequenced expressed TCRB transcripts. Assay used: immunoSEQ multiplex PCR; TCRdb lists only in-frame clones, some missing. The repertoire holds approximately 160,000 clones, with roughly 8% as singletons. Sample: central memory CD4+ T cells from blood. The receptors derive from a man aged 18 to 29 in good health.

This clone has only a few counts. V and J are TRBV30 and TRBJ1-2; D is unclear. The V gene's germline CDR1 is GTSNPN and CDR2 SVGIG (reference sequence). V dropped 2 bases and J dropped 5 bases, with 6 bases sitting between them. CDR3 size: 11 residues. The CDR3 coding sequence is TGTGCCTGGAGTAACCAGTATGGCTACACCTTC. It is translated as CAWSNQYGYTF. The full variable domain, rest sourced from reference TRBV30 and TRBJ1-2, is SQTIHQWPATLVQPVGSPLSLECTVEGTSNPNLYWYRQAAGRGLQLLFYSVGIGQISSEVPQNLSASRPQDRQFILSSKKLLLSDSGFYLCAWSNQYGYTFGSGTRLTVV.

This clone has more than one count but fewer than ten. V and J are TRBV4-3 and TRBJ2-7; 10 bases are a match to TRBD2. This CDR3 comprises 19 residues. Germline-derived CDR1 and CDR2 are LGHNA and YSLEER. Losses at the gene ends were 0 bases for V and 0 bases for J; bases not matched to a gene: 11. Here the CDR3 DNA reads TGCGCCAGCAGCCAAGATAGGGCTAGCGGGGGATCCTTCTCCTACGAGCAGTACTTC. Its translation is CASSQDRASGGSFSYEQYF.

The J gene is TRBJ2-7, the V gene TRBV28, with 9 bases fitting TRBD1. This CDR3 comprises 13 residues. Germline lookup yields CDR1 MDHEN and CDR2 SYDVKM. Germline trimming cut 6 bases from V and 7 bases from J; bases unmatched to any gene: 7. The CDR3 DNA is TGTGCCAGCAGGCCCGGGACAGGGAAAGAGCAGTACTTC. Amino acid sequence: CASRPGTGKEQYF.

The sample holds many counts of this clone. The chain uses TRBV14 and TRBJ2-1; 14 bases match TRBD2. Trimming took 4 bases from V and 9 from J; bases not matched to a gene: 8. The germline V gene has CDR1 SGHDN and CDR2 FVKESK. The CDR3 is made up of 16 amino acids. CDR3 sequence (DNA): TGTGCCAGCAGCCTCGGGACTAGCGGGAGTCGTAGTGAGCAGTTCTTC. It encodes CASSLGTSGSRSEQFF.

At least ten counts were recorded for this clone. The J gene is TRBJ1-2, the V gene TRBV6-5; 9 bases are shared with TRBD1. Per the germline V gene, CDR1 is MNHEY and CDR2 is SVGAGI. With 7 bases clipped from V and 7 bases from J, the junction kept 10 bases outside the gene matches. The CDR3 sequence is 14 residues long. The CDR3 reads CASTPGTGFGGYTF. The CDR3 DNA reads as TGTGCCAGCACTCCCGGGACAGGGTTCGGTGGCTACACCTTC.

The genes are TRBV30 and TRBJ1-2, with D possibly being TRBD1 (6 bases). This CDR3 comprises 14 residues. Germline lookup yields CDR1 GTSNPN and CDR2 SVGIG (reference sequence). V was shortened by 2 bases and J by 5 bases, with 15 bases between the two germline ends. CDR3 region: CAWSWDISRYGYTF. In nucleotides, the CDR3 is TGTGCCTGGAGTTGGGACATCTCGCGATATGGCTACACCTTC.

This clone came up many times. The chain carries TRBV18 and TRBJ2-4, with D uncertain. The CDR3 has 14 residues. The V and J ends lost 0 bases and 8 bases respectively, with 11 bases between them. Per germline, CDR1 KGHSH and CDR2 LQKENI. This chain's CDR3 is CASSPPSTVDIQYF. As DNA, the CDR3 is TGTGCCAGCTCACCACCGAGCACAGTGGACATTCAGTACTTC.

This clone was recorded a few times. The chain links TRBV11-3 to TRBJ2-1; D is possibly TRBD1 (7 bases). CDR3 size: 15 residues. Germline V gene lookup returns CDR1 SGHNT and CDR2 YENEEA. Trimming took off 2 bases at V and 9 bases at J, with 17 bases between the two ends. The CDR3 here is CASSLTRQGGGEQFF. CDR3 DNA: TGTGCCAGCAGCTTAACGAGGCAGGGGGGTGGTGAGCAGTTCTTC.

This clone has a count of ten or more. This chain joins TRBV5-1 and TRBJ2-5; 8 bases are shared with TRBD2. The length of the CDR3 is 13 residues. Germline CDR1 is SGHRS and CDR2 is YFSETQ. V gave up 5 bases and J gave up 4 bases; unmatched junction bases: 4. The CDR3 reads CASRFAGGETQYF. The CDR3 coding sequence is TGCGCCAGCAGATTCGCGGGGGGAGAGACCCAGTACTTC.

This clone was found many times. The gene calls are TRBV29-1 and TRBJ2-1; 7 positions match TRBD2. The length of the CDR3 is 14 residues. With 2 bases clipped from V and 7 bases from J, the junction kept 8 bases outside the gene matches. Germline CDR1 is SQVTM and CDR2 is ANQGSEA. The CDR3 region has the DNA TGCAGCGTTGAACGGACCGGGAGGAGGAATGAGCAGTTCTTC. This encodes CSVERTGRRNEQFF.

This clone has at least ten counts. The same CDR3 is also encoded by other DNA sequences in this sample. The J gene is TRBJ2-7, the V gene TRBV28; 7 bases line up with TRBD1. The CDR3 spans 13 residues. Germline loops: CDR1 MDHEN, CDR2 SYDVKM. V gave up 4 bases and J gave up 3 bases; unmatched junction bases: 3. CDR3 amino acids: CASSSGQYYEQYF. The CDR3 DNA follows: TGTGCCAGCAGTTCGGGACAGTACTACGAGCAGTACTTC.

The genes are TRBV4-3 and TRBJ1-1, with a tentative D call TRBD1 (5 bases). The CDR3 extends over 14 amino acids. With 0 bases removed from V and 5 bases from J, the gap between germline ends came to 10 bases. The V gene's germline CDR1 is LGHNA and CDR2 YSLEER. The DNA of the CDR3 is TGCGCCAGCAGCCAAGATCTTCGGGGGACTGAAGCTTTCTTT. Protein product: CASSQDLRGTEAFF.

This clone was picked up a small number of times. The chain has TRBV2 and TRBJ2-7; TRBD1 matches at 7 bases. Trimming at V came to 5 bases and at J to 1 base, leaving 8 bases not matched to a gene. CDR3 length: 15 residues. The germline V gene has CDR1 SNHLY and CDR2 FYNNEI. Here the CDR3 reads CASSPDRALSYEQYF. The DNA for the CDR3 is TGTGCCAGCAGTCCAGACAGGGCCCTATCCTACGAGCAGTACTTC.

This clone occurred a few times. The gene calls are TRBV6-4 and TRBJ1-2; tentatively, D is TRBD1 (5 bases). CDR3 length: 14 residues. With 0 bases removed from V and 4 bases from J, the gap between germline ends came to 9 bases. Germline V gene sequence: CDR1 MRHNA, CDR2 SNTAGT. CDR3 coding DNA: TGTGCCAGCAGTGACTCGTCAGGGTCCTATGGCTACACCTTC. Residues: CASSDSSGSYGYTF.

The genes are TRBV7-6 and TRBJ2-2; tentatively, D is TRBD2 (6 bases). Per germline, CDR1 SGHVS and CDR2 FNYEAQ. Between the trimmed V and J ends, which lost 0 bases and 4 bases, there was a span of 15 bases. CDR3 length: 17 residues. This chain's CDR3 is CASSLASAGRSTGELFF. The DNA for the CDR3 is TGTGCCAGCAGCTTAGCAAGCGCGGGACGAAGCACCGGGGAGCTGTTTTTT.

This rearrangement joins TRBV29-1 to TRBJ2-1; 7 bases line up with TRBD2. The germline V gene has CDR1 SQVTM and CDR2 ANQGSEA. With V trimmed by 7 bases and J by 6 bases, 6 bases remained unmatched. This CDR3 comprises 12 residues. CDR3 bases: TGCAGCGCGAGGGACTACGGCAATGAGCAGTTCTTC. Protein sequence: CSARDYGNEQFF.

This clone occurred a few times. This rearrangement joins TRBV18 to TRBJ2-5; D call uncertain. The CDR3 is 14 residues long. Per the germline V gene, CDR1 is KGHSH and CDR2 is LQKENI. V lost 3 bases, J lost 4 bases, and 12 bases lay in between. This CDR3 is CASSPDLRGETQYF. DNA for the CDR3: TGTGCCAGCTCACCCGACCTCCGCGGAGAGACCCAGTACTTC.

V usage is TRBV5-6 and J usage is TRBJ1-2; D remains ambiguous. The germline CDR1 and CDR2 sequences are SGHDT and YYEEEE. Trimming shortened V by 0 bases and J by 2 bases, and 5 bases separated the two germline ends. The CDR3 is 13 amino acids. The CDR3 loop reads CASSLGENYGYTF. The CDR3 bases are TGTGCCAGCAGCTTGGGCGAAAACTATGGCTACACCTTC.

This clone was counted a few times. The chain joins TRBV7-2 to TRBJ2-1, with D perhaps TRBD2 (6 bases). Trimming cost V 5 bases and J 4 bases, with 15 bases left between them. Germline CDR1 reads SGHTA; CDR2 reads FQGNSA. This CDR3 has 15 amino acids. The CDR3 DNA follows: TGTGCCAGCAGCCGAGGGGCGGGGCCTTACAATGAGCAGTTCTTC. Its protein product is CASSRGAGPYNEQFF. The full variable domain, rest sourced from reference TRBV7-2 and TRBJ2-1, is GAGVSQSPSNKVTEKGKDVELRCDPISGHTALYWYRQSLGQGLEFLIYFQGNSAPDKSGLPSDRFSAERTGGSVSTLTIQRTQQEDSAVYLCASSRGAGPYNEQFFGPGTRLTVL.

The V and J genes are TRBV28 and TRBJ2-7, with D perhaps TRBD1 (6 bases). CDR3 length equals 16 residues. The V end was cut by 5 bases, the J end by 5 bases, with 22 bases between. In germline, CDR1 is MDHEN, CDR2 SYDVKM. CDR3 bases: TGTGCCAGCAGTGGCAGGACAGCCGAGGCCCTAGACGAGCAGTACTTC. Its translation is CASSGRTAEALDEQYF.

This clone has at least ten counts. V and J are TRBV5-1 and TRBJ2-7; the D gene is possibly TRBD1 (7 bases). V was clipped by 0 bases and J by 2 bases, with 12 bases between them. The CDR3 consists of 15 residues. Germline CDR1 SGHRS, CDR2 YFSETQ. This chain's CDR3 is CASSLGGTAPYEQYF. As DNA, the CDR3 is TGCGCCAGCAGCTTGGGCGGGACAGCCCCCTACGAGCAGTACTTC.

This clone was detected only a few times. V gene TRBV7-3 combines with J gene TRBJ2-1; 9 bases line up with TRBD2. The V gene's germline CDR1 is SGHTA and CDR2 FQGTGA. The junction had 9 bases not matched to a gene; V was cut back by 5 bases and J by 7 bases. The CDR3 length is 15 residues. DNA for the CDR3: TGTGCCAGCAGCGTAGGAGGGGCGGGGGGGAATGAGCAGTTCTTC. Amino acids: CASSVGGAGGNEQFF. Combining the CDR3 with reference TRBV7-3 and TRBJ2-1 gives the whole variable domain GAGVSQTPSNKVTEKGKYVELRCDPISGHTALYWYRQSLGQGPEFLIYFQGTGAADDSGLPNDRFFAVRPEGSVSTLKIQRTERGDSAVYLCASSVGGAGGNEQFFGPGTRLTVL.

This clone was seen a few times. The CDR3 DNA is TGTGCCAGCAGCACGCAGCCGGGGAATCAGCCCCAGCATTTT. This encodes CASSTQPGNQPQHF. The chain is built from TRBV7-2 and TRBJ1-5; the D is unclear. The CDR3 is made up of 14 amino acids. V shed 5 bases and J shed 4 bases, with 12 bases lying between them. Germline-derived CDR1 and CDR2 are SGHTA and FQGNSA.